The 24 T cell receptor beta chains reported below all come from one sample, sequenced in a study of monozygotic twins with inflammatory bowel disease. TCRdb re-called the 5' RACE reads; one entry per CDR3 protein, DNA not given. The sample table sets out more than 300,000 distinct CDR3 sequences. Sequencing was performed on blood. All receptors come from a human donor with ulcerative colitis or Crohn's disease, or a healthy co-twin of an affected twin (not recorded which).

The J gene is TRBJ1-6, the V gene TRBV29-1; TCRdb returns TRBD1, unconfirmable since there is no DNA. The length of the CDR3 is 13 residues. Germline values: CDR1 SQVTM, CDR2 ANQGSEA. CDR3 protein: CSVGGTGHSPLHF.

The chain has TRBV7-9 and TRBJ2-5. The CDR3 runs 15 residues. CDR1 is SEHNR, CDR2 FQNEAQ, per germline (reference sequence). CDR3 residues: CASSLSDRVHGTQYF.

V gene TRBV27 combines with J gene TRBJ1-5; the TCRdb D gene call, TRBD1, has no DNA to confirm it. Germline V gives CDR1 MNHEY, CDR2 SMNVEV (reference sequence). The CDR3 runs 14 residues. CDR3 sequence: CASARGADNQPQHF.

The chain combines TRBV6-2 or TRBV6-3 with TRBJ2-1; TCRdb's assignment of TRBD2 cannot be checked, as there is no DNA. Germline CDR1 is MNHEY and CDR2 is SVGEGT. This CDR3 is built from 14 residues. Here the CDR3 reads CASTSTSGANEQFF.

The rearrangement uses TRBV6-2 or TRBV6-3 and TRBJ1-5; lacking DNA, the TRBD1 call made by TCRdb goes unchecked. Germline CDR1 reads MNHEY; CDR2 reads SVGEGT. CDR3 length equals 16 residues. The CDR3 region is CASSPGQGWSDQPQHF.

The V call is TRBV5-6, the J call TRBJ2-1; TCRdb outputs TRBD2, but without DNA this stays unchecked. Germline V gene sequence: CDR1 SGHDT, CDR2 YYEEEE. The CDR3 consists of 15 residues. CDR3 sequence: CASSTGPTSYNEQFF. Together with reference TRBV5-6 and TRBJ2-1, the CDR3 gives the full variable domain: DAGVTQSPTHLIKTRGQQVTLRCSPKSGHDTVSWYQQALGQGPQFIFQYYEEEERQRGNFPDRFSGHQFPNYSSELNVNALLLGDSALYLCASSTGPTSYNEQFFGPGTRLTVL.

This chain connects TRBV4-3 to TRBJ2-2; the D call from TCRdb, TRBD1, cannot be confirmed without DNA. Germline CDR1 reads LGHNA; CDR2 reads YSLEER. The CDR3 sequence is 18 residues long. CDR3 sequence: CASSQDPWPPTNTGELFF.

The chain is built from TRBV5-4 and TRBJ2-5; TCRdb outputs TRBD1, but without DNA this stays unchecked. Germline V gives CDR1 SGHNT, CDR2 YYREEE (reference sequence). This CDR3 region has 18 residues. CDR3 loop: CASSLSSLNRDLGETQYF.

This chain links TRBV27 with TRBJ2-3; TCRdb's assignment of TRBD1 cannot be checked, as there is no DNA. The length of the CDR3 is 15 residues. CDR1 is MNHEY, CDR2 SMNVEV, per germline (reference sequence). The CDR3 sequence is CASSSGGWGTDTQYF.

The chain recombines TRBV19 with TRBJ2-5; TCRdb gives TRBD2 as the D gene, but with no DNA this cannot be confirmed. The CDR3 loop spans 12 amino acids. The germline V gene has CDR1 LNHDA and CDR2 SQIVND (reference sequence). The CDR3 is CASSGEQETQYF. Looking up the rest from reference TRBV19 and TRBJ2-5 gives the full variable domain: DGGITQSPKYLFRKEGQNVTLSCEQNLNHDAMYWYRQDPGQGLRLIYYSQIVNDFQKGDIAEGYSVSREKKESFPLTVTSAQKNPTAFYLCASSGEQETQYFGPGTRLLVL.

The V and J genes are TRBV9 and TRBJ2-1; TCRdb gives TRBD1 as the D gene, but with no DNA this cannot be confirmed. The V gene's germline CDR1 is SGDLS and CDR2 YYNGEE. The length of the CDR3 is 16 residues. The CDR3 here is CASNNGAGGSYNEQFF.

The chain's CDR3 is CASSRLSGRGTDTQYF. J is TRBJ2-3 and V is TRBV6-4; the TCRdb D gene call, TRBD2, has no DNA to confirm it. This CDR3 contains 16 residues. The V gene's germline CDR1 is MRHNA and CDR2 SNTAGT.

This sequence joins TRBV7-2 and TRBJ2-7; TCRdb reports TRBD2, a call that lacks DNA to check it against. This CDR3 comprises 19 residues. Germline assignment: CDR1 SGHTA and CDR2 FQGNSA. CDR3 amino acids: CASSVTQGLRTSAVFEQYF.

CDR3 residues: CASSLPAWPYEQYF. The rearrangement links TRBV11-1 to TRBJ2-7. Germline CDR1 SGHAT, CDR2 FQDESV (reference sequence). The CDR3 totals 14 residues. Combining the CDR3 with reference TRBV11-1 and TRBJ2-7 gives the whole variable domain EAEVAQSPRYKITEKSQAVAFWCDPISGHATLYWYRQILGQGPELLVQFQDESVVDDSQLPKDRFSAERLKGVDSTLKIQPAELGDSAMYLCASSLPAWPYEQYFGPGTRLTVT.

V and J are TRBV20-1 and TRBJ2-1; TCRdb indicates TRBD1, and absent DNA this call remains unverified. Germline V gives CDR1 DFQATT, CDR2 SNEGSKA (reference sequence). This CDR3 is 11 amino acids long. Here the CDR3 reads CSARLPGQQFF.

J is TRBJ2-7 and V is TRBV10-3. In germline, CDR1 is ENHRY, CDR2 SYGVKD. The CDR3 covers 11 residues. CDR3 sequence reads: CAISDGDEQYF.

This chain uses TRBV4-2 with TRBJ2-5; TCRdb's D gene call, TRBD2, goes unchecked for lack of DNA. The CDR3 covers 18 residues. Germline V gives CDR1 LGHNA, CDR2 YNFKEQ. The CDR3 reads CASSQGGLAGPYQETQYF.

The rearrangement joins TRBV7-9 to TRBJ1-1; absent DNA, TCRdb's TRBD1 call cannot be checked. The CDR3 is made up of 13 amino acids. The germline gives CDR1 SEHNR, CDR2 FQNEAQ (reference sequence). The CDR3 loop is CASSPGRTSEAFF.

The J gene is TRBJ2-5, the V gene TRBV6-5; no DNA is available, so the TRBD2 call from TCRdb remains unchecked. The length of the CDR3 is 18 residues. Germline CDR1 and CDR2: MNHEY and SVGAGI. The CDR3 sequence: CASSYSPGLAGEGETQYF.

The chain's CDR3 is CASSRPGQFSGANVLTF. V and J are TRBV6-1 and TRBJ2-6; lacking DNA, the TRBD1 call made by TCRdb goes unchecked. The germline V gene has CDR1 MNHNS and CDR2 SASEGT. The CDR3 sequence is 17 residues long.

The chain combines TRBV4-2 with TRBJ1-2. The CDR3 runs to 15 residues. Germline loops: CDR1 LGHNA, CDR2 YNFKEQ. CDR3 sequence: CASRPMRVSGDGYTF.

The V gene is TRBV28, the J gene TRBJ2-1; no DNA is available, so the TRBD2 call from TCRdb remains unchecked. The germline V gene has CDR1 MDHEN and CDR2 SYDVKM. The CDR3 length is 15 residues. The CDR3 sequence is CASRAGPSSYNEQFF.

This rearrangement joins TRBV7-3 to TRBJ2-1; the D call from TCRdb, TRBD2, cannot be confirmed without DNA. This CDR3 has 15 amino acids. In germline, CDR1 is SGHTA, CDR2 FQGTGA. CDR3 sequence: CASSHQGLAATEQFF. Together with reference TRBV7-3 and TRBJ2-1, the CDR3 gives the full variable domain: GAGVSQTPSNKVTEKGKYVELRCDPISGHTALYWYRQSLGQGPEFLIYFQGTGAADDSGLPNDRFFAVRPEGSVSTLKIQRTERGDSAVYLCASSHQGLAATEQFFGPGTRLTVL.

The CDR3: CASSQDRGGYEQYF. This chain uses TRBV4-3 with TRBJ2-7. Germline-derived CDR1 and CDR2 are LGHNA and YSLEER. The CDR3 consists of 14 residues.